The 20 T cell receptor beta chains presented below share a single source sample, sequenced in a study of beta chain features in type 1 diabetes. TCRB transcripts that were expressed got sequenced, as all of the isolated RNA had been reverse transcribed. The protocol was immunoSEQ multiplex PCR, while the TCRdb copy is restricted to in-frame clones and leaves out a portion. The table shows a few hundred thousand clones, with approximately 10% occurring only once. The sequencing sample was made of naive CD4+ T cells from blood. The receptor set was obtained from a young woman in good health.

This clone was counted a few times. This sequence joins TRBV7-9 and TRBJ2-1, with TRBD2 identical over 10 bases. The CDR3 extends over 16 amino acids. After removal of 2 bases from V and 7 bases from J, the junction contained 8 bases not matched to a gene. Germline assignment: CDR1 SEHNR and CDR2 FQNEAQ (reference sequence). CDR3 sequence: CASSLRPSGGLNEQFF. CDR3 sequence (DNA): TGTGCCAGCAGCTTACGACCTAGCGGGGGTTTAAATGAGCAGTTCTTC.

This clone has only a few counts. V and J are TRBV18 and TRBJ2-7; a weak D match, TRBD1 (6 bases). The CDR3 spans 12 residues. Between the trimmed V and J ends, which lost 6 bases and 4 bases, there was a span of 10 bases. Per the germline V gene, CDR1 is KGHSH and CDR2 is LQKENI. The DNA for the CDR3 is TGTGCCAGCTCTTCACAGGGTTACGAGCAGTACTTC. Amino acids: CASSSQGYEQYF.

The chain carries TRBV28 and TRBJ1-1, with 9 bases matching TRBD1. With 5 bases clipped from V and 5 bases from J, the junction kept 9 bases outside the gene matches. The CDR3 contains 15 residues. Germline V CDR1 and CDR2: MDHEN, SYDVKM. CDR3 protein: CASSAPGTGRTEAFF. The DNA for the CDR3 is TGTGCCAGCAGTGCCCCCGGGACAGGGAGGACTGAAGCTTTCTTT.

V gene TRBV4-3 combines with J gene TRBJ1-2, with 8 bases matching TRBD1. CDR1 and CDR2 (germline): LGHNA, YSLEER. This CDR3 spans 16 amino acids. The V segment lost 4 bases and the J segment 2 bases; nucleotides outside the gene matches: 9. DNA of the CDR3: TGCGCCAGCAGCCCGCCCCGCGGGACAGGAAACTATGGCTACACCTTC. This encodes CASSPPRGTGNYGYTF.

This clone was counted a few times. This chain joins TRBV28 and TRBJ2-7; 7 bases are a match to TRBD2. J lost 2 bases, V lost 2 bases, and 3 bases had no gene match. The CDR3 spans 14 residues. Germline V CDR1 and CDR2: MDHEN, SYDVKM. Written as DNA, the CDR3 is TGTGCCAGCAGTTTAGGCGGGGGACCCTACGAGCAGTACTTC. Translation gives CASSLGGGPYEQYF.

This clone appeared a few times. The chain couples TRBV6-4 to TRBJ2-3, with D maybe TRBD1 (6 bases). The V end lost 2 bases, the J end lost 6 bases, and 15 bases lay between the germline ends. Germline values: CDR1 MRHNA, CDR2 SNTAGT. The CDR3 runs 15 residues. CDR3 region: CASSDTSQGLDTQYF. CDR3 coding DNA: TGTGCCAGCAGTGACACGTCACAGGGTCTCGATACGCAGTATTTT.

This clone was observed a handful of times. This chain joins TRBV27 and TRBJ2-1; 10 positions match TRBD2. With 2 bases clipped from V and 7 bases from J, the junction kept 11 bases outside the gene matches. The CDR3 is made up of 17 amino acids. The germline CDR1 and CDR2 sequences are MNHEY and SMNVEV (reference sequence). The CDR3 bases are TGTGCCAGCAGTTTAGCTAGCGGGAGTACTTATGGTAATGAGCAGTTCTTC. It translates to CASSLASGSTYGNEQFF.

This chain joins TRBV28 and TRBJ1-5, with 7 bases aligning to TRBD1. V was pared by 3 bases and J by 4 bases, with 6 bases of the junction left unmatched. Per germline, CDR1 MDHEN and CDR2 SYDVKM. The CDR3 consists of 15 residues. The CDR3 bases are TGTGCCAGCAGTTTTCAATCAGGGGGAAATCAGCCCCAGCATTTT. This gives the protein CASSFQSGGNQPQHF.

Only a few counts were recorded for this clone. In the same sample, other DNA sequences code for this CDR3. The rearrangement uses TRBV30 and TRBJ2-7; 9 bases line up with TRBD1. CDR1 GTSNPN and CDR2 SVGIG come from the germline V gene (reference sequence). CDR3 length equals 13 residues. After removal of 5 bases from V and 2 bases from J, the junction contained 4 bases not matched to a gene. DNA for the CDR3: TGTGCCTGGTCGGGACAGGGTCCCTACGAGCAGTACTTC. Residues: CAWSGQGPYEQYF.

This clone was observed a handful of times. The chain is built from TRBV9 and TRBJ2-1; D perhaps matches TRBD1 (6 bases). V lost 4 bases and J 9 bases, leaving 14 bases between the germline ends. CDR1 and CDR2 from the germline V gene are SGDLS and YYNGEE. The CDR3 spans 13 residues. CDR3: CASSRRTVSEQFF. As DNA, the CDR3 is TGTGCCAGCAGCCGTCGGACAGTAAGTGAGCAGTTCTTC. Full variable domain (rest looked up from reference TRBV9 and TRBJ2-1): DSGVTQTPKHLITATGQRVTLRCSPRSGDLSVYWYQQSLDQGLQFLIQYYNGEERAKGNILERFSAQQFPDLHSELNLSSLELGDSALYFCASSRRTVSEQFFGPGTRLTVL.

This rearrangement joins TRBV5-1 to TRBJ2-7, with a tentative D call TRBD2 (7 bases). Germline V CDR1 and CDR2: SGHRS, YFSETQ. Trimming left V 4 bases short and J 3 bases short, with 17 bases between. The CDR3 is 15 residues long. The CDR3 here is CASSPPGGQSYEQYF. The DNA of the CDR3 is TGCGCCAGCAGCCCCCCCGGGGGGCAAAGCTACGAGCAGTACTTC.

Only a few counts were recorded for this clone. The chain couples TRBV29-1 to TRBJ1-5; 11 bases fit TRBD1. The CDR3 has 13 residues. The V segment lost 5 bases and the J segment 5 bases; nucleotides outside the gene matches: 2. Germline V gives CDR1 SQVTM, CDR2 ANQGSEA. CDR3 DNA sequence: TGCAGCGTTACGGGACAGGGGGATCAGCCCCAGCATTTT. Translated: CSVTGQGDQPQHF.

This clone was counted between two and nine times. The chain couples TRBV7-2 to TRBJ2-1; 8 positions agree with TRBD2. Germline V gene sequence: CDR1 SGHTA, CDR2 FQGNSA. The CDR3 has 15 residues. V was pared by 6 bases and J by 2 bases, with 6 bases of the junction left unmatched. The CDR3 sequence: CASRPTSGTYNEQFF. DNA for the CDR3: TGTGCCAGCAGACCCACTAGCGGAACCTACAATGAGCAGTTCTTC.

A few counts support this clone. V usage is TRBV19 and J usage is TRBJ1-5; D might be TRBD1 (6 bases). In germline, CDR1 is LNHDA, CDR2 SQIVND (reference sequence). The CDR3 length is 14 residues. V lost 6 bases and J 0 bases, leaving 9 bases between the germline ends. The CDR3 here is CASSGQISNQPQHF. CDR3 DNA: TGTGCCAGTAGCGGACAGATTAGCAATCAGCCCCAGCATTTT.

This chain uses TRBV19 with TRBJ1-1; D gene unclear. The CDR3 runs 14 residues. Looked up from germline, CDR1 is LNHDA and CDR2 is SQIVND (reference sequence). V lost 7 bases and J 1 base, leaving 13 bases between the germline ends. The CDR3 sequence is CASNKRSANTEAFF. CDR3 nucleotides: TGTGCCAGTAATAAGCGTTCGGCGAACACTGAAGCTTTCTTT.

The J gene is TRBJ2-1, the V gene TRBV28; TRBD1 matches at 11 bases. The CDR3 runs 15 residues. With V trimmed by 6 bases and J by 6 bases, 7 bases remained unmatched. Germline V CDR1 and CDR2: MDHEN, SYDVKM. The CDR3 sequence: CASSTYGTGGNEQFF. The CDR3 DNA is TGTGCCAGCAGCACCTATGGGACAGGGGGCAATGAGCAGTTCTTC.

This clone was detected a few times. The chain carries TRBV5-1 and TRBJ2-1; D not certain. This CDR3 has 16 residues. Germline assignment: CDR1 SGHRS and CDR2 YFSETQ. Trimming shortened V by 2 bases and J by 12 bases, and 24 bases separated the two germline ends. CDR3 nucleotides: TGCGCCAGCAGCTTCCTTACTACTTCTGATCCGGGTCTGCAGTTCTTC. The encoded protein is CASSFLTTSDPGLQFF.

The sample holds one count of this clone. This chain uses TRBV5-1 with TRBJ1-2; 8 bases fit TRBD1. After removal of 4 bases from V and 8 bases from J, the junction contained 7 bases not matched to a gene. The CDR3 loop spans 13 amino acids. Germline lookup yields CDR1 SGHRS and CDR2 YFSETQ. For the CDR3, the DNA is TGCGCCAGCAGCATAGGACAGGGTGACGGCTACACCTTC. Its translation is CASSIGQGDGYTF.

This chain joins TRBV6-5 and TRBJ2-5; 13 bases agree with TRBD2. Germline V gene data show CDR1 as MNHEY and CDR2 as SVGAGI. Germline trimming cut 6 bases from V and 4 bases from J; bases unmatched to any gene: 5. The CDR3 runs 15 residues. CDR3 in DNA: TGTGCCAGCAGGGAGACTAGCGGGAGGTCAGAGACCCAGTACTTC. Encoded protein: CASRETSGRSETQYF.

This clone showed up just a few times. The V call is TRBV28, the J call TRBJ1-2; 7 bases line up with TRBD1. Unmatched junction bases numbered 5, after V lost 3 bases and J lost 4 bases. Germline V CDR1 and CDR2: MDHEN, SYDVKM. This CDR3 spans 14 amino acids. This chain's CDR3 is CASSFRDRPYGYTF. The CDR3 region has the DNA TGTGCCAGCAGTTTCCGGGACAGACCCTATGGCTACACCTTC.